Listed below are T cell receptor beta chains from one sample, sequenced in a study of T-cell memory formation after mild COVID-19. One entry per CDR3 protein, called by TCRdb with MiXCR from the 5' RACE reads. The sample holds around 140,000 distinct CDR3 sequences, under 7% seen once. Specimen: PBMCs or a T cell subset sorted from them (not recorded which). The receptors shown here come from an adult woman who had mild COVID-19 (a few samples of this study predate the infection). Cell type and time point are not known. CDR3s include the opening cysteine and the closing phenylalanine or tryptophan. A D gene is named only where the DNA matches it firmly.

V: TRBV4-2; D: .; J: TRBJ2-1; CDR3: CASSQGKTKSNEQFF
V: TRBV7-8; D: .; J: TRBJ2-2; CDR3: CASSTQTFRVTNTGELFF
V: TRBV5-6; D: .; J: TRBJ1-2; CDR3: CASSFVGAISHYTF
V: TRBV10-3; D: .; J: TRBJ2-5; CDR3: CAISESAGQETQYF
V: TRBV24-1; D: TRBD2; J: TRBJ2-1; CDR3: CATSDRSSGRGNEQFF
V: TRBV5-1; D: .; J: TRBJ2-1; CDR3: CASSLASFGGGEQFF
V: TRBV20-1; D: TRBD1; J: TRBJ2-7; CDR3: CSARDRVRVIHSYEQYF
V: TRBV12-3/TRBV12-4; D: TRBD2; J: TRBJ2-5; CDR3: CASSFGGVRTQYF
V: TRBV12-3/TRBV12-4; D: TRBD1; J: TRBJ2-2; CDR3: CASSLQGALTGELFF
V: TRBV7-3; D: TRBD2; J: TRBJ2-1; CDR3: CASSLPAGGGKNEQFF
V: TRBV25-1; D: .; J: TRBJ1-2; CDR3: CASSEYSRGYTF
V: TRBV18; D: TRBD2; J: TRBJ2-1; CDR3: CASSPDREGLYNEQFF
V: TRBV12-3/TRBV12-4; D: .; J: TRBJ2-1; CDR3: CASSFSDREQFF
V: TRBV28; D: .; J: TRBJ2-3; CDR3: CASSEGSGTDTQYF
V: TRBV7-9; D: .; J: TRBJ2-3; CDR3: CASSSIGDKPKMNTQYF
V: TRBV7-9; D: .; J: TRBJ1-2; CDR3: CASSSNGYTF
V: TRBV30; D: .; J: TRBJ1-2; CDR3: CAWEIDRGTYGYTF
V: TRBV5-1; D: .; J: TRBJ2-5; CDR3: CASSLDVREETQYF
V: TRBV3-1; D: TRBD2; J: TRBJ2-5; CDR3: CASSQVPSSGKETQYF
V: TRBV19; D: TRBD2; J: TRBJ2-1; CDR3: CASSIRGGFGNEQFF
V: TRBV5-1; D: .; J: TRBJ2-1; CDR3: CASSLGGLGYNEQFF
V: TRBV12-3/TRBV12-4; D: .; J: TRBJ2-7; CDR3: CASSFGSSIEQYF
V: TRBV7-2; D: .; J: TRBJ1-1; CDR3: CASSRDTGPTEAFF
V: TRBV7-8; D: .; J: TRBJ1-5; CDR3: CASSPREGSDQPQHF
V: TRBV5-1; D: TRBD2; J: TRBJ2-7; CDR3: CASSPTSGSSYEQYF
V: TRBV6-1; D: .; J: TRBJ2-7; CDR3: CASSEGRKVGNF
V: TRBV2; D: TRBD1; J: TRBJ1-6; CDR3: CASSEALQGAAQNSPLHF
V: TRBV20-1; D: TRBD1; J: TRBJ2-1; CDR3: CSATGDGGYNEQFF
V: TRBV4-3; D: .; J: TRBJ2-2; CDR3: CASSQDRLTSGELFF
V: TRBV5-1; D: .; J: TRBJ2-7; CDR3: CASRRDPGDSYEQYF
V: TRBV29-1; D: TRBD1; J: TRBJ1-2; CDR3: CSDGQGYGYTF
V: TRBV3-1; D: TRBD1; J: TRBJ1-6; CDR3: CASRDRGSSYNSPLHF
V: TRBV12-3/TRBV12-4; D: .; J: TRBJ1-2; CDR3: CASSPQALGGYTF
V: TRBV25-1; D: TRBD2; J: TRBJ2-3; CDR3: CASSDPTGRGGTDTQYF
V: TRBV7-3; D: .; J: TRBJ2-3; CDR3: CASSSHPPRVTDTQYF
V: TRBV9; D: .; J: TRBJ2-1; CDR3: CASSVLPSSWNEQFF
V: TRBV5-1; D: .; J: TRBJ2-2; CDR3: CASSLTLINTGELFF
V: TRBV5-1; D: TRBD1; J: TRBJ2-5; CDR3: CASSLLGTGSETQYF
V: TRBV20-1; D: TRBD2; J: TRBJ2-3; CDR3: CSAPGLAGVGGTDTQYF
V: TRBV5-1; D: TRBD2; J: TRBJ2-5; CDR3: CASSLSPSGAKETQYF
V: TRBV6-6; D: .; J: TRBJ2-7; CDR3: CASSYEGISYEQYF
V: TRBV18; D: .; J: TRBJ2-7; CDR3: CASSPSSYEQYF
V: TRBV12-3/TRBV12-4; D: TRBD2; J: TRBJ2-5; CDR3: CASRPSGRGETQYF
V: TRBV9; D: TRBD1; J: TRBJ1-6; CDR3: CASSPAGGSPLHF
V: TRBV12-3/TRBV12-4; D: .; J: TRBJ2-5; CDR3: CASSFGGSSETQYF
V: TRBV7-9; D: TRBD1; J: TRBJ2-7; CDR3: CASSLTGGLSYEQYF
V: TRBV20-1; D: .; J: TRBJ2-3; CDR3: CSASWIEKTDTQYF
V: TRBV5-5; D: .; J: TRBJ2-5; CDR3: CASSSLVGVGETQYF
V: TRBV7-8; D: TRBD2; J: TRBJ2-5; CDR3: CASSFGGLAGVRETQYF
V: TRBV6-6; D: .; J: TRBJ2-3; CDR3: CASTLGGTYQDTQYF
V: TRBV9; D: TRBD2; J: TRBJ2-5; CDR3: CASSITSGGAGAQYF
V: TRBV19; D: .; J: TRBJ2-7; CDR3: CASSIAHPYEQYF
V: TRBV6-1; D: .; J: TRBJ1-2; CDR3: CASSERRFYGYTF
V: TRBV7-9; D: .; J: TRBJ1-1; CDR3: CASSPWGAGTEAFF
V: TRBV12-3/TRBV12-4; D: .; J: TRBJ2-2; CDR3: CASRLGGTGELFF
V: TRBV12-3/TRBV12-4; D: TRBD1; J: TRBJ1-5; CDR3: CASSLSGQGQPQHF
V: TRBV24-1; D: TRBD1; J: TRBJ2-5; CDR3: CATSDSGQVQETQYF